These T cell receptor beta chains were read from a single sample in a study of CD8 T cells in Susac syndrome. TCRdb fed the immunoSEQ multiplex PCR reads into MiXCR, producing one record per CDR3 protein. The sample gives roughly 80,000 distinct CDR3 sequences, roughly 94% of which show up once; about 0.47% is in the top ten. Material: CD8+ T cells from PBMCs. The receptor set was obtained from a human donor with Susac syndrome. Each CDR3 is given with its conserved first and last residue. Each record gives: D gene, J gene, V gene, CDR3 protein, CDR3 DNA. D genes are given only for firm matches.

d_call: TRBD2; j_call: TRBJ2-2; v_call: TRBV27; cdr3_aa: CASSLSGTNTGELFF; cdr3_nt: TGTGCCAGCAGTTTGAGCGGGACGAACACCGGGGAGCTGTTTTTT
d_call: TRBD1; j_call: TRBJ2-7; v_call: TRBV7-9; cdr3_aa: CASSYPGQGRGEQYF; cdr3_nt: TGTGCCAGCAGCTATCCGGGACAGGGAAGGGGAGAGCAGTACTTC
d_call: -; j_call: TRBJ2-3; v_call: TRBV6-6; cdr3_aa: CASAAGDGTQYF; cdr3_nt: TGTGCCAGCGCCGCGGGCGATGGGACGCAGTATTTT
d_call: -; j_call: TRBJ2-7; v_call: TRBV28; cdr3_aa: CASSSARGEQYF; cdr3_nt: TGTGCCAGCAGTTCCGCCCGCGGCGAGCAGTACTTC
d_call: -; j_call: TRBJ2-3; v_call: TRBV7-8; cdr3_aa: CASSHGLANTDTQYF; cdr3_nt: TGTGCCAGCAGCCATGGGTTGGCGAACACAGATACGCAGTATTTT
d_call: TRBD2; j_call: TRBJ2-1; v_call: TRBV6-6; cdr3_aa: CASSYRTSGTYNEQFF; cdr3_nt: TGTGCCAGCAGTTACCGGACTAGCGGAACCTACAATGAGCAGTTCTTC
d_call: TRBD1; j_call: TRBJ1-2; v_call: TRBV12-3/TRBV12-4; cdr3_aa: CASSLEGDRGRDLYGYTF; cdr3_nt: TGTGCCAGCAGTTTAGAAGGGGACAGGGGGCGAGACCTTTATGGCTACACCTTC
d_call: -; j_call: TRBJ2-3; v_call: TRBV19; cdr3_aa: CASSKKRQRYTDTQYF; cdr3_nt: TGTGCCAGTAGTAAAAAGCGGCAACGATACACAGATACGCAGTATTTT
d_call: TRBD1; j_call: TRBJ1-6; v_call: TRBV28; cdr3_aa: CASSFGTVPNSPLHF; cdr3_nt: TGTGCCAGCAGTTTCGGGACAGTCCCTAATTCACCCCTCCACTTT
d_call: -; j_call: TRBJ2-5; v_call: TRBV20-1; cdr3_aa: CSATRDPGSQETQYF; cdr3_nt: TGCAGTGCTACCCGCGATCCCGGCAGCCAAGAGACCCAGTACTTC
d_call: TRBD2; j_call: TRBJ2-1; v_call: TRBV30; cdr3_aa: CAWSVTSAPFNEQFF; cdr3_nt: TGTGCCTGGAGTGTGACTAGCGCCCCTTTCAATGAGCAGTTCTTC
d_call: TRBD1; j_call: TRBJ1-5; v_call: TRBV19; cdr3_aa: CASRRTGGTNQPQHF; cdr3_nt: TGTGCCAGTAGAAGGACAGGGGGGACAAATCAGCCCCAGCATTTT
d_call: TRBD1; j_call: TRBJ2-7; v_call: TRBV6-2/TRBV6-3; cdr3_aa: CASSYTGTGVEQYF; cdr3_nt: TGTGCCAGCAGTTACACCGGGACAGGGGTCGAGCAGTACTTC
d_call: -; j_call: TRBJ1-1; v_call: TRBV19; cdr3_aa: CASSIGRVGPRNTEAFF; cdr3_nt: TGTGCCAGTAGTATTGGCAGGGTGGGACCGAGGAACACTGAAGCTTTCTTT
d_call: -; j_call: TRBJ2-1; v_call: TRBV28; cdr3_aa: CASRTQSSYNEQFF; cdr3_nt: TGTGCCAGCAGGACACAAAGCTCCTACAATGAGCAGTTCTTC
d_call: TRBD2; j_call: TRBJ2-5; v_call: TRBV12-3/TRBV12-4; cdr3_aa: CASTPGTSGGPRTQYF; cdr3_nt: TGTGCCAGCACCCCGGGCACTAGCGGGGGACCCAGGACCCAGTACTTC
d_call: TRBD2; j_call: TRBJ2-3; v_call: TRBV29-1; cdr3_aa: CSVEAPAGPTDTQYF; cdr3_nt: TGCAGCGTTGAAGCCCCAGCGGGGCCCACAGATACGCAGTATTTT
d_call: -; j_call: TRBJ2-7; v_call: TRBV7-9; cdr3_aa: CASSFGGLAWEQYF; cdr3_nt: TGTGCCAGCAGCTTCGGAGGACTGGCTTGGGAGCAGTACTTC